This TCR beta chain emerged from a study of cytomegalovirus exposure and HLA in healthy donors. This PCR relied on a set of 60 Vbeta primers and 13 Jbeta primers. Assay: immunoSEQ multiplex PCR; the TCRdb copy retains only in-frame clones and omits some. Of about 200,000 clones listed, roughly four fifths are singletons. This CDR3 is built from 14 residues. From germline, CDR1 is SGHTA and CDR2 FQGNSA. The V end lost 0 bases, the J end lost 8 bases, and 10 bases lay between the germline ends. The TCR comes from a girl between 5 and 17 years old in good health and CMV-seronegative. This sequence joins TRBV7-2 and TRBJ1-4; a possible D gene is TRBD1 (6 bases). The sequencing sample was made of PBMCs. CDR3 DNA: TGTGCCAGCAGCTTAGCAGGGGGAAACGAAAAACTGTTTTTT. Residues: CASSLAGGNEKLFF.